This TCR beta chain was captured in a study of T cells after somatic rescue of genetic block. Method: immunoSEQ multiplex PCR; TCRdb's copy keeps in-frame clones and lacks some. The sample includes under 150,000 clones, 75% to 95% of them seen just once. V shed 5 bases and J 7 bases; nucleotides not matched to a gene: 8. Looked up from germline, CDR1 is SGHTA and CDR2 is FQGNSA. The CDR3 sequence is 14 residues long. This clone has a handful of counts. This TCR was recovered from a woman aged 18-29 years. The sample was peripheral blood mononuclear cells (PBMCs). The chain joins TRBV7-2 to TRBJ1-5, with 7 bases lining up with TRBD1. The CDR3 loop is CASSGTVSGQPQHF. The CDR3 DNA reads TGTGCCAGCAGCGGGACAGTCTCGGGGCAGCCCCAGCATTTT.